This note documents a single T cell receptor (beta chain) sequence. The source of the sample is a study of T-cell reconstitution after alpha-beta-depleted transplantation in children. The CDR3 runs 14 residues. Looked up from germline, CDR1 is DFQATT and CDR2 is SNEGSKA (reference sequence). J was trimmed by 4 bases and V by 3 bases; bases with no gene match: 6. The TCRbeta library incorporated unique molecular identifiers. TCRdb redid the calling of the PCR reads with MiXCR, one entry per CDR3 protein. This table has over 550,000 distinct CDR3 sequences, over 9.5% appearing once. The sequence derives from a human donor who donated a stem cell graft to a child with acute myeloid leukemia. The J gene is TRBJ1-3, the V gene TRBV20-1, with TRBD1 matching over 7 bases. Material: PBMCs from the stem cell graft donor, obtained from the stem cell graft. The CDR3 bases are TGCAGTGCTAGGAAACAGGGGCCGGGAAACACCATATATTTT. The encoded protein is CSARKQGPGNTIYF.